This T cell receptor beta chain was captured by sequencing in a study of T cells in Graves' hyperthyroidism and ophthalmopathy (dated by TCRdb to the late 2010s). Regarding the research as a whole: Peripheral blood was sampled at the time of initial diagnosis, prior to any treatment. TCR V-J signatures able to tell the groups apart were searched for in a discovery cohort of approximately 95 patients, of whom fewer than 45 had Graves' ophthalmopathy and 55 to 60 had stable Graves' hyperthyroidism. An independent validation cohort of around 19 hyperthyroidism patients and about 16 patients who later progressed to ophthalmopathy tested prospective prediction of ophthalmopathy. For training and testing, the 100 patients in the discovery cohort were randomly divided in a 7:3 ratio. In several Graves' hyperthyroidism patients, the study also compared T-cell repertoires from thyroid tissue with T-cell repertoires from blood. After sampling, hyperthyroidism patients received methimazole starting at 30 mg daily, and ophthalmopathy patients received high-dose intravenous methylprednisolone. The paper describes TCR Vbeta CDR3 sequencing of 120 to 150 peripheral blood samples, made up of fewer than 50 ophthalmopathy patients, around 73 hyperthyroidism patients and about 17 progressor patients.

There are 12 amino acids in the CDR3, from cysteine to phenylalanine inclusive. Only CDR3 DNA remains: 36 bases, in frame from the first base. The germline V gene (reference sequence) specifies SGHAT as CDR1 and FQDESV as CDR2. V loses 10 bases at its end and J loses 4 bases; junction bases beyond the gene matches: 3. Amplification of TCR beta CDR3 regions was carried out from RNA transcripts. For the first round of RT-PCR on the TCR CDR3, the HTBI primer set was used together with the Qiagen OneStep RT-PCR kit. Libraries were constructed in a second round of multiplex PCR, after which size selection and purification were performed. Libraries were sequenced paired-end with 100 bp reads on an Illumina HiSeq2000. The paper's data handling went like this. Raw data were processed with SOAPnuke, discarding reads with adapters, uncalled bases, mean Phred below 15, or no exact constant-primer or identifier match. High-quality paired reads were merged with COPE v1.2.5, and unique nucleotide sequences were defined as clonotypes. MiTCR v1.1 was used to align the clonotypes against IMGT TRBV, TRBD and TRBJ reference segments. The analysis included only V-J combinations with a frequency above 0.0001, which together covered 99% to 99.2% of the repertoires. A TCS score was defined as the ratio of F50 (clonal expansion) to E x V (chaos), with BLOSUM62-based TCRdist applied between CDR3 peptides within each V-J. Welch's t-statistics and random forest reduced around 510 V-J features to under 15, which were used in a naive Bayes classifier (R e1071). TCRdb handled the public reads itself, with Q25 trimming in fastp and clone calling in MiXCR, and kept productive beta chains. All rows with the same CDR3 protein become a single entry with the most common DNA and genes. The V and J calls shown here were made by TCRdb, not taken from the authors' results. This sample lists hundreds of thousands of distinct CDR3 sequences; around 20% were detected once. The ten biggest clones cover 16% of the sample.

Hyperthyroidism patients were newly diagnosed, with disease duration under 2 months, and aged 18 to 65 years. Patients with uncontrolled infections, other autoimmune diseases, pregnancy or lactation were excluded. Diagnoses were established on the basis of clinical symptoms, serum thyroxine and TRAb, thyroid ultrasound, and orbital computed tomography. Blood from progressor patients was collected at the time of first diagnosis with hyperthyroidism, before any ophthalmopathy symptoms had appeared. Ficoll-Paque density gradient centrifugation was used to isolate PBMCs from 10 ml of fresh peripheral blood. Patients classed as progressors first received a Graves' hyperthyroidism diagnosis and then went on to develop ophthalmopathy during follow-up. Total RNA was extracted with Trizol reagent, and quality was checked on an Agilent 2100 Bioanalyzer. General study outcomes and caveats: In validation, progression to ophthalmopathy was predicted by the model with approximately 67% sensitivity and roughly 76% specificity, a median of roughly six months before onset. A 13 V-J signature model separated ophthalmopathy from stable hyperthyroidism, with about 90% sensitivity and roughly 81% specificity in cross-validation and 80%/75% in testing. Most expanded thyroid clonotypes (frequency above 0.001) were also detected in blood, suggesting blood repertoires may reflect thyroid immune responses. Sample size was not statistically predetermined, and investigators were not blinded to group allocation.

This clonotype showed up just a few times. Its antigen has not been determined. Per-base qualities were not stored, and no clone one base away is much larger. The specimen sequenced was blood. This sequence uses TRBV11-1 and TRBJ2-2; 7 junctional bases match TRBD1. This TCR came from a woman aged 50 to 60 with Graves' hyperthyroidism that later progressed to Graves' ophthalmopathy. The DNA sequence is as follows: TGTGCCACCCACAGGGGCACCGGGGAGCTGTTTTTT. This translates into CATHRGTGELFF.